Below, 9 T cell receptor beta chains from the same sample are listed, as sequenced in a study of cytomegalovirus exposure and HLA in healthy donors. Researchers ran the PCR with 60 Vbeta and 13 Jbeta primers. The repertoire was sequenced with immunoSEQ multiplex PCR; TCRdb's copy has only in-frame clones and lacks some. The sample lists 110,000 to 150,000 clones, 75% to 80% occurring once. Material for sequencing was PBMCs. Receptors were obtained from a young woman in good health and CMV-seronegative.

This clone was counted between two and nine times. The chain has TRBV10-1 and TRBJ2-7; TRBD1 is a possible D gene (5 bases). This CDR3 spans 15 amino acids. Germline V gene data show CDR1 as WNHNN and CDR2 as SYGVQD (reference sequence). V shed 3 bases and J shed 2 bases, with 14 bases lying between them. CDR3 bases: TGCGCCAGCAGTGACGGCGGAGCAGGGACCTACGAGCAGTACTTC. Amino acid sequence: CASSDGGAGTYEQYF.

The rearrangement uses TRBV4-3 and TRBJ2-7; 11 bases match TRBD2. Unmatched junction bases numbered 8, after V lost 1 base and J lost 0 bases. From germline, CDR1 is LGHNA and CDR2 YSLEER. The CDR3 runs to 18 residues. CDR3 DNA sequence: TGCGCCAGCAGCCAAGGAACTAGCGGGGGCGCGAGCTCCTACGAGCAGTACTTC. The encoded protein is CASSQGTSGGASSYEQYF.

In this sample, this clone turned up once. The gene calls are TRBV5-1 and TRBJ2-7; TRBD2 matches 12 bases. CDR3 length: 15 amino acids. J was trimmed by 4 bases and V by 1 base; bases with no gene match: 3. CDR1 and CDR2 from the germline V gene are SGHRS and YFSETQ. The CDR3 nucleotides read TGCGCCAGCAGCTTGACTAGCGGGGGGTATTACGAGCAGTACTTC. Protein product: CASSLTSGGYYEQYF.

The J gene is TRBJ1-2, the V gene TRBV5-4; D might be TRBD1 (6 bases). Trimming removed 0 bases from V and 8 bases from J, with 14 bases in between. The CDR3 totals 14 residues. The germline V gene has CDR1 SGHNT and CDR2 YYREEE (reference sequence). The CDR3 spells CASSLESQGHGYTF. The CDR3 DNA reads TGTGCCAGCAGCTTGGAATCCCAGGGACACGGCTACACCTTC.

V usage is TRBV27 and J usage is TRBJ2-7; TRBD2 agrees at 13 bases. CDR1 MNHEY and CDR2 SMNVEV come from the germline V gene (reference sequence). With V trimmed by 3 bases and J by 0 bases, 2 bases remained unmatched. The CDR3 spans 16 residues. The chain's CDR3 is CASSFRTSGSSYEQYF. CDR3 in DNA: TGTGCCAGCAGTTTCCGGACTAGCGGGAGCTCCTACGAGCAGTACTTC.

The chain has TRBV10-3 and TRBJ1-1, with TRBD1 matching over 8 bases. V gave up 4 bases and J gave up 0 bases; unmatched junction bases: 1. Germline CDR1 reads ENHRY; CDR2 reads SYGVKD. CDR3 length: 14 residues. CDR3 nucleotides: TGTGCCATCAGTGGGACAGGGATGAACACTGAAGCTTTCTTT. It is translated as CAISGTGMNTEAFF.

CDR3 residues: CASSPASANEKLFF. CDR3 nucleotides: TGTGCCAGCAGCCCCGCATCGGCTAATGAAAAACTGTTTTTT. The chain employs TRBV7-9 and TRBJ1-4, with no clear D. V was pared by 5 bases and J by 3 bases, with 10 bases between. The CDR3 is made up of 14 amino acids. Germline CDR1 SEHNR, CDR2 FQNEAQ (reference sequence).

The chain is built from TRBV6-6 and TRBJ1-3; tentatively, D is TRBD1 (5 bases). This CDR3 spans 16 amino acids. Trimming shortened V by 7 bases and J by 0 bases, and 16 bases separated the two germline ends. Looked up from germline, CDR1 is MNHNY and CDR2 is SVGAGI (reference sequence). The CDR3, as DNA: TGTGCCAGCATAGCGGGGGGATCTTTCTCTGGAAACACCATATATTTT. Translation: CASIAGGSFSGNTIYF.

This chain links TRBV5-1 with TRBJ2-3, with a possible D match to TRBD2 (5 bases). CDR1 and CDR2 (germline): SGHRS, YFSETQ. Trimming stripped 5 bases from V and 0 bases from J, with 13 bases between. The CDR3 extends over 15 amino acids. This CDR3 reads CASRPPGTSTDTQYF. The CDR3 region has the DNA TGCGCCAGCAGACCCCCGGGAACTAGCACAGATACGCAGTATTTT.